A single sample gave rise to the 21 T cell receptor beta chains below, sequenced in a study of long-term antiretroviral therapy in people with HIV. Sequencing relied on immunoSEQ assay v3.0, run at survey level. Assay used: immunoSEQ multiplex PCR; TCRdb lists only in-frame clones, some missing. The table has over 7,000 clones, around 79% seen once. The sample here was unsorted PBMCs, taken 0.1 years after starting antiretroviral therapy. These receptors were obtained from a man in his forties with HIV.

This chain uses TRBV15 with TRBJ1-1, with 10 bases lining up with TRBD1. The CDR3 contains 15 residues. The germline V gene has CDR1 LNHNV and CDR2 YYDKDF (reference sequence). V dropped 4 bases and J dropped 1; count of bases not matched to a gene: 3. The CDR3 DNA reads TGTGCCACCAGCAATAGACAGGGGGCGAACACTGAAGCTTTCTTT. Protein: CATSNRQGANTEAFF.

The V call is TRBV5-1, the J call TRBJ2-7, with 10 bases that match TRBD1. The CDR3 consists of 15 residues. The germline gives CDR1 SGHRS, CDR2 YFSETQ. Trimming at V came to 0 bases and at J to 5 bases, leaving 5 bases not matched to a gene. This CDR3 is CASSLVGQGWDEQYF. In DNA form, the CDR3 reads TGCGCCAGCAGCTTGGTGGGACAGGGGTGGGACGAGCAGTACTTC.

The chain recombines TRBV7-8 with TRBJ2-7; D not resolved. Per germline, CDR1 SGHVS and CDR2 FQNEAQ. There are 14 residues in the CDR3. V lost 6 bases and J lost 3, with 15 bases in between. The CDR3 is CASSTARVGYEQYF. The CDR3 region has the DNA TGTGCCAGCAGTACGGCCCGGGTTGGCTACGAGCAGTACTTC.

The chain couples TRBV11-2 to TRBJ1-2; D possibly corresponds to TRBD1 (5 bases). Germline-derived CDR1 and CDR2 are SGHAT and FQNNGV. This CDR3 is built from 13 residues. V was cut by 2 bases and J by 5 bases, with 9 bases left in between. As DNA, the CDR3 is TGTGCCAGCAGCTTATCGGGGGGGTATGGCTACACCTTC. This sequence encodes CASSLSGGYGYTF.

The gene calls are TRBV6-6 and TRBJ1-1; D remains unclear. Germline CDR1 and CDR2: MNHNY and SVGAGI (reference sequence). V lost 2 bases and J lost 8, with 12 bases in between. This CDR3 has 13 amino acids. CDR3 nucleotides: TGTGCCAGCAGTTACGAAAGAGCCGGAGAAGCTTTCTTT. This encodes CASSYERAGEAFF.

This sequence joins TRBV28 and TRBJ1-2, with 8 bases lining up with TRBD1. Germline assignment: CDR1 MDHEN and CDR2 SYDVKM. The CDR3 is 15 residues long. Trimming cost V 5 bases and J 8 bases; bases outside gene matches: 13. The CDR3 coding sequence is TGTGCCAGCAGTCTCCCAAGAACAGGGGGTTACGGCTACACCTTC. This gives the protein CASSLPRTGGYGYTF.

Concerning this clone itself: Other DNA sequences in this specimen translate into the identical CDR3. V and J are TRBV30 and TRBJ1-1, with 12 nucleotides matching TRBD1. CDR3 length: 15 amino acids. After removal of 2 bases from V and 5 bases from J, the junction contained 6 bases not matched to a gene. Germline lookup yields CDR1 GTSNPN and CDR2 SVGIG (reference sequence). DNA of the CDR3: TGTGCCTGGAGTCCGGGACAGGGGGCGCGAACTGAAGCTTTCTTT. Translating gives CAWSPGQGARTEAFF.

The CDR3 DNA is TGTGCCAGCATAGGGACAGGGGGGTTCAATCAGCCCCAGCATTTT. Amino acid sequence: CASIGTGGFNQPQHF. This chain links TRBV6-1 with TRBJ1-5, with 11 bases that match TRBD1. Germline V gene sequence: CDR1 MNHNS, CDR2 SASEGT. Trimming at V came to 7 bases and at J to 3 bases, leaving 5 bases not matched to a gene. The CDR3 extends over 15 amino acids.

V usage is TRBV27 and J usage is TRBJ1-1; D possibly corresponds to TRBD1 (6 bases). V was cut by 5 bases and J by 3 bases, with 16 bases left in between. Germline CDR1 and CDR2: MNHEY and SMNVEV (reference sequence). The CDR3 spans 15 residues. The CDR3: CASSTTDSFHTEAFF. As DNA, the CDR3 is TGTGCCAGCAGTACAACGGACAGTTTCCACACTGAAGCTTTCTTT.

The chain is built from TRBV5-6 and TRBJ2-1, with a possible D match to TRBD1 (5 bases). Trimming stripped 1 base from V and 5 bases from J, with 10 bases between. The CDR3 sequence is 14 residues long. Germline V gene lookup returns CDR1 SGHDT and CDR2 YYEEEE. The CDR3, as DNA: TGTGCCAGCAGCTTGAGGCAGGGAAACAATGAGCAGTTCTTC. Protein sequence: CASSLRQGNNEQFF.

J is TRBJ2-7 and V is TRBV6-5; D might be TRBD1 (6 bases). In germline, CDR1 is MNHEY, CDR2 SVGAGI. V lost 2 bases and J 5 bases, leaving 13 bases between the germline ends. The CDR3 sequence is 14 residues long. The CDR3 bases are TGTGCCAGCAGTTACGGGGGCAGGGCGGACGAGCAGTACTTC. Encoded protein: CASSYGGRADEQYF.

The rearrangement uses TRBV9 and TRBJ1-3, with D hard to call. V lost 0 bases and J lost 2, with 9 bases in between. The CDR3 runs 15 residues. Germline V gene lookup returns CDR1 SGDLS and CDR2 YYNGEE. The CDR3 nucleotides are TGTGCCAGCAGCGTAGGAGGGTATCCTGGAAACACCATATATTTT. It specifies CASSVGGYPGNTIYF.

This clone is a singleton in its sample. This chain connects TRBV4-1 to TRBJ2-2; tentative D call: TRBD1 (5 bases). V dropped 0 bases and J dropped 3 bases, with 11 bases sitting between them. CDR3 length: 16 residues. CDR1 is MGHRA, CDR2 YSYEKL, per germline. The CDR3 loop is CASSQEGWGYTGELFF. The DNA of the CDR3 is TGCGCCAGCAGCCAAGAGGGGTGGGGCTACACCGGGGAGCTGTTTTTT.

V is TRBV2 and J is TRBJ2-3; 7 positions agree with TRBD2. The CDR3 length is 12 residues. Looked up from germline, CDR1 is SNHLY and CDR2 is FYNNEI. V was clipped by 7 bases and J by 4 bases; unmatched bases: 2. The CDR3 sequence: CASKAGADTQYF. CDR3 bases: TGTGCCAGCAAGGCGGGGGCAGATACGCAGTATTTT.

This sequence joins TRBV2 and TRBJ2-3, with 8 bases aligning to TRBD2. J was trimmed by 0 bases and V by 2 bases; bases with no gene match: 1. The germline V gene encodes CDR1 SNHLY and CDR2 FYNNEI. The CDR3 runs 15 residues. CDR3 DNA sequence: TGTGCCAGCAGTGAATTAGCGGGGAGCACAGATACGCAGTATTTT. It translates to CASSELAGSTDTQYF.

This clone was counted once. CDR3 in DNA: TGTGCCAGCAGCCCAACCCCAGGGAGAAACACTGAAGCTTTCTTT. This sequence encodes CASSPTPGRNTEAFF. This rearrangement joins TRBV9 to TRBJ1-1, with D tentatively TRBD1 (5 bases). Between the trimmed V and J ends, which lost 4 bases and 2 bases, there was a span of 15 bases. CDR1 and CDR2 (germline): SGDLS, YYNGEE. This CDR3 is 15 amino acids long.

This chain connects TRBV19 to TRBJ2-3; 10 bases align to TRBD2. Germline CDR1 reads LNHDA; CDR2 reads SQIVND (reference sequence). The V segment lost 4 bases and the J segment 4 bases; nucleotides outside the gene matches: 14. The CDR3 runs to 18 residues. Here the CDR3 reads CASSTLPQGLALADTQYF. CDR3 bases: TGTGCCAGTAGTACCCTCCCCCAGGGACTAGCGTTGGCAGATACGCAGTATTTT. The entire variable domain, with the rest obtained from reference TRBV19 and TRBJ2-3, is as follows: DGGITQSPKYLFRKEGQNVTLSCEQNLNHDAMYWYRQDPGQGLRLIYYSQIVNDFQKGDIAEGYSVSREKKESFPLTVTSAQKNPTAFYLCASSTLPQGLALADTQYFGPGTRLTVL.

The genes are TRBV30 and TRBJ1-2; 8 positions match TRBD1. This CDR3 spans 13 amino acids. V lost 1 base to trimming and J lost 6 bases; unmatched junction nucleotides: 4. The germline V gene encodes CDR1 GTSNPN and CDR2 SVGIG (reference sequence). In DNA, the CDR3 is TGTGCCTGGAGTGGGGGACAGGCGAATGGCTACACCTTC. Protein: CAWSGGQANGYTF.

The chain employs TRBV28 and TRBJ2-7; 7 nucleotides match TRBD1. Looked up from germline, CDR1 is MDHEN and CDR2 is SYDVKM. Trimming took 2 bases from V and 2 from J; bases not matched to a gene: 3. The CDR3 is 14 amino acids. The CDR3 nucleotides read TGTGCCAGCAGTTTAAGGGGACAGACCTACGAGCAGTACTTC. Protein product: CASSLRGQTYEQYF.

The V and J genes are TRBV5-1 and TRBJ2-3, with 10 bases identical to TRBD2. Germline V gene data show CDR1 as SGHRS and CDR2 as YFSETQ. J was trimmed by 2 bases and V by 1 base; bases with no gene match: 7. This CDR3 has 17 residues. CDR3 sequence: CASSLKSSGGATDTQYF. The CDR3 bases are TGCGCCAGCAGCTTGAAATCTAGCGGGGGAGCCACAGATACGCAGTATTTT.

The chain joins TRBV4-3 to TRBJ2-6; D unclear. The germline CDR1 and CDR2 sequences are LGHNA and YSLEER. V dropped 1 base and J dropped 4 bases, with 14 bases sitting between them. The CDR3 contains 17 residues. CDR3 protein: CASSQGTEIPGANVLTF. As DNA, the CDR3 is TGCGCCAGCAGCCAAGGAACAGAAATACCAGGGGCCAACGTCCTGACTTTC.